These 30 T cell receptor beta chains originate from one sample sequenced in a study of control samples from healthy donors and cancer patients. Some clones are missing from TCRdb's copy, which holds only in-frame ones; the method was immunoSEQ multiplex PCR. The repertoire has about 200,000 clones, approximately 90% of them found once; the top ten carry 1.5% to 2%. The material sequenced was blood. The receptor source for this set is a man aged 25 to 40 in good health.

In DNA form, the CDR3 reads TGTGCCAGCGCCCAGGACAGTTCCGCGCAGTATTTT. Protein sequence: CASAQDSSAQYF. This rearrangement joins TRBV27 to TRBJ2-3, with D perhaps matching TRBD1 (6 bases). Looked up from germline, CDR1 is MNHEY and CDR2 is SMNVEV (reference sequence). The CDR3 is made up of 12 amino acids. The V end lost 8 bases, the J end lost 10 bases, and 16 bases lay between the germline ends.

CDR3 loop: CATVYNEQFF. For the CDR3, the DNA is TGTGCCACCGTTTACAATGAGCAGTTCTTC. V usage is TRBV2 and J usage is TRBJ2-1, with no clear D. V was trimmed by 10 bases and J by 4 bases, leaving 5 bases between them. This CDR3 has 10 residues. Per germline, CDR1 SNHLY and CDR2 FYNNEI.

The V and J genes are TRBV5-6 and TRBJ2-3, with TRBD2 matching 9 bases. This CDR3 comprises 19 residues. Looked up from germline, CDR1 is SGHDT and CDR2 is YYEEEE. The J segment lost 3 bases and the V segment lost 1 base, leaving 15 bases of the junction unmatched. Here the CDR3 reads CASSLWGDLSGGTTDTQYF. The CDR3, as DNA: TGTGCCAGCAGCTTGTGGGGTGACTTGAGCGGGGGGACTACAGATACGCAGTATTTT.

V and J are TRBV19 and TRBJ2-5; 9 bases match TRBD1. The V and J ends lost 4 bases and 5 bases, in that order; junction bases with no gene match: 5. CDR1 is LNHDA, CDR2 SQIVND, per germline (reference sequence). The CDR3 covers 14 residues. The DNA for the CDR3 is TGTGCCAGTAGTACAACAGGGGGCCGGGAGACCCAGTACTTC. Translated: CASSTTGGRETQYF.

This clone was seen a handful of times. This chain connects TRBV19 to TRBJ2-7; 9 nucleotides line up with TRBD1. Germline V gene lookup returns CDR1 LNHDA and CDR2 SQIVND (reference sequence). CDR3 length: 14 residues. The V and J ends lost 4 bases and 2 bases, in that order; junction bases with no gene match: 3. CDR3 bases: TGTGCCAGTAGTAGGGACAGGGAACCCTACGAGCAGTACTTC. Its translation: CASSRDREPYEQYF.

The chain uses TRBV7-2 and TRBJ2-3, with a possible D match to TRBD2 (7 bases). Trimming stripped 0 bases from V and 3 bases from J, with 13 bases between. The CDR3 spans 16 residues. Germline-derived CDR1 and CDR2 are SGHTA and FQGNSA. Here the CDR3 reads CASSLAGGRITDTQYF. CDR3 bases: TGTGCCAGCAGCTTAGCGGGGGGGCGGATTACAGATACGCAGTATTTT. The full variable domain, its missing parts supplied by reference TRBV7-2 and TRBJ2-3, is GAGVSQSPSNKVTEKGKDVELRCDPISGHTALYWYRQSLGQGLEFLIYFQGNSAPDKSGLPSDRFSAERTGGSVSTLTIQRTQQEDSAVYLCASSLAGGRITDTQYFGPGTRLTVL.

The V call is TRBV3-1 (or the pseudogene TRBV3-2), the J call TRBJ1-3; tentative D call: TRBD1 (6 bases). V gave up 8 bases and J gave up 0 bases, with 17 bases separating them. This CDR3 contains 16 residues. Germline-derived CDR1 and CDR2 are LGHDT and YNNKEL (reference sequence). CDR3 coding DNA: TGTGCCAGCGCCAAGGTGGGGGCGTCCTCTGGAAACACCATATATTTT. Encoded protein: CASAKVGASSGNTIYF.

This chain uses TRBV3-1 (or the pseudogene TRBV3-2) with TRBJ1-6, with D possibly matching TRBD1 (6 bases). CDR3 length: 15 residues. Deletions cut 4 bases from V and 10 bases from J, with 17 bases between. Germline V lookup: CDR1 LGHDT, CDR2 YNNKEL (reference sequence). This CDR3 reads CASSPEAGVGSPLHF. The DNA for the CDR3 is TGTGCCAGCAGCCCCGAGGCAGGGGTTGGCTCACCCCTCCACTTT.

This chain uses TRBV13 with TRBJ2-2; D is unresolved. Trimming left V 8 bases short and J 0 bases short, with 10 bases between. Germline loops: CDR1 PRHDT, CDR2 FYEKMQ (reference sequence). CDR3 length: 14 residues. CDR3 sequence reads: CASRQTANTGELFF. CDR3 DNA: TGTGCCAGCCGCCAGACGGCGAACACCGGGGAGCTGTTTTTT.

The table lists this clone with a few counts. The V gene is TRBV6-5, the J gene TRBJ1-1; D not resolved. Germline V gene sequence: CDR1 MNHEY, CDR2 SVGAGI. The CDR3 length is 12 residues. Trimming pared 5 bases from V and 0 bases from J, leaving 4 bases between. The CDR3 region has the DNA TGTGCCAGCAGTACACTGAACACTGAAGCTTTCTTT. Its translation is CASSTLNTEAFF.

This chain connects TRBV7-9 to TRBJ1-3; D ambiguous. CDR1 is SEHNR and CDR2 is FQNEAQ in the germline V gene (reference sequence). The CDR3 loop spans 17 amino acids. The V gene lost 1 base and the J gene lost 2 bases, with 15 bases spanning the gap. In nucleotides, the CDR3 is TGTGCCAGCAGCTTAGATGCCCCGGGGATTCCTGGAAACACCATATATTTT. Its translation is CASSLDAPGIPGNTIYF.

The J gene is TRBJ1-4, the V gene TRBV19; D not resolved. V was shortened by 1 base and J by 11 bases, with 8 bases between the two germline ends. CDR1 and CDR2 from the germline V gene are LNHDA and SQIVND (reference sequence). This CDR3 contains 12 residues. The CDR3 is CASSIGGRKLFF. CDR3 coding DNA: TGTGCCAGTAGTATAGGTGGGAGGAAACTGTTTTTT.

The rearrangement uses TRBV18 and TRBJ2-2; D possibly uses TRBD1 or TRBD2 (5 bases each). This CDR3 is built from 13 residues. V lost 7 bases and J 2 bases, leaving 8 bases between the germline ends. Germline V gene sequence: CDR1 KGHSH, CDR2 LQKENI. CDR3 DNA: TGTGCCAGCTTGGGACCTAACACCGGGGAGCTGTTTTTT. As protein: CASLGPNTGELFF.

The gene calls are TRBV7-3 and TRBJ2-3, with TRBD2 matching 11 bases. J lost 0 bases, V lost 4 bases, and 3 bases had no gene match. The CDR3 totals 16 residues. The germline V gene encodes CDR1 SGHTA and CDR2 FQGTGA. CDR3 protein: CASSSSGGSSTDTQYF. The CDR3 DNA follows: TGTGCCAGCAGCTCTAGCGGGGGGTCTAGCACAGATACGCAGTATTTT.

The rearrangement uses TRBV18 and TRBJ2-7, with D possibly matching TRBD1 (7 bases). The CDR3 runs 17 residues. With 2 bases removed from V and 6 bases from J, the gap between germline ends came to 23 bases. In germline, CDR1 is KGHSH, CDR2 LQKENI. CDR3 loop: CASSPGTLGGYRGEQYF. DNA of the CDR3: TGTGCCAGCTCACCAGGGACTCTCGGGGGCTACAGGGGCGAGCAGTACTTC.

The genes are TRBV3-1 (or the pseudogene TRBV3-2) and TRBJ1-1; the match to TRBD1 covers 11 bases. The CDR3 runs 15 residues. CDR1 and CDR2 (germline): LGHDT, YNNKEL (reference sequence). Trimming took 3 bases from V and 6 from J; bases not matched to a gene: 6. CDR3 residues: CASSHGQGARAEAFF. CDR3 in DNA: TGTGCCAGCAGCCATGGACAGGGGGCGCGGGCTGAAGCTTTCTTT.

This chain links TRBV5-1 with TRBJ1-6; D is undetermined. This CDR3 comprises 15 residues. Trimming pared 1 base from V and 5 bases from J, leaving 10 bases between. Germline V gene sequence: CDR1 SGHRS, CDR2 YFSETQ. CDR3 residues: CASSLTGVNNSPLHF. The CDR3 region has the DNA TGCGCCAGCAGCTTGACCGGGGTCAATAATTCACCCCTCCACTTT.

This clone was picked up one time. The chain has TRBV10-2 and TRBJ2-1, with a weak D call TRBD2 (6 bases). The CDR3 loop spans 15 amino acids. V dropped 2 bases and J dropped 4 bases, with 12 bases sitting between them. From germline, CDR1 is WSHSY and CDR2 SAAADI. This CDR3 is CASSEDSRGYNEQFF. The CDR3 region has the DNA TGCGCCAGCAGTGAGGATAGCCGGGGGTACAATGAGCAGTTCTTC.

The chain carries TRBV15 and TRBJ2-1; D possibly corresponds to TRBD1 (5 bases). The CDR3 is 13 residues long. V lost 4 bases to trimming and J lost 6 bases, with 10 bases between them. Germline V gives CDR1 LNHNV, CDR2 YYDKDF (reference sequence). The CDR3 region is CATSTRVLNEQFF. CDR3 in DNA: TGTGCCACCAGCACCAGGGTCCTCAATGAGCAGTTCTTC.

V usage is TRBV28 and J usage is TRBJ2-3, with a tentative D call TRBD1 (5 bases). V lost 5 bases, J lost 3 bases, and 12 bases lay in between. CDR1 is MDHEN and CDR2 is SYDVKM in the germline V gene. This CDR3 comprises 14 residues. Here the CDR3 DNA reads TGTGCCAGCAGTAACACAGACAGTACAGATACGCAGTATTTT. Its translation is CASSNTDSTDTQYF.

The chain is built from TRBV12-5 and TRBJ2-1; 9 bases are shared with TRBD2. Unmatched junction bases numbered 15, after V lost 3 bases and J lost 9 bases. Germline V gives CDR1 LGHNT, CDR2 FRNRAP. The CDR3 has 17 amino acids. CDR3 sequence: CASGLPSPGTSHSEQFF. The DNA of the CDR3 is TGTGCTAGTGGTTTACCTTCCCCCGGGACTAGCCACAGTGAGCAGTTCTTC.

This clone turned up a few times. The CDR3 bases are TGTGCCAGCAGCCCGGACGGGAGATACAATGAGCAGTTCTTC. Translation gives CASSPDGRYNEQFF. This chain uses TRBV7-3 with TRBJ2-1; D perhaps matches TRBD2 (6 bases). The CDR3 has 14 residues. V was trimmed by 5 bases and J by 4 bases, leaving 12 bases between them. Germline CDR1 SGHTA, CDR2 FQGTGA.

This clone has just one count. This chain uses TRBV11-2 with TRBJ2-7; no clear D. Trimming removed 3 bases at V and 3 bases at J, with 3 bases between. Germline CDR1 SGHAT, CDR2 FQNNGV. This CDR3 has 11 residues. CDR3 region: CASSFHYEQYF. DNA of the CDR3: TGTGCCAGCAGCTTTCACTACGAGCAGTACTTC.

This chain connects TRBV6-1 to TRBJ2-1, with D perhaps TRBD2 (5 bases). This CDR3 region has 15 residues. The germline V gene encodes CDR1 MNHNS and CDR2 SASEGT. Trimming took 3 bases from V and 5 from J, leaving 14 bases between them. The CDR3 loop reads CASSDTASLDNEQFF. DNA of the CDR3: TGTGCCAGCAGTGATACGGCTAGCCTTGACAATGAGCAGTTCTTC.

The genes are TRBV5-8 and TRBJ2-3; 9 nucleotides align to TRBD1. Germline loops: CDR1 SGHTS, CDR2 YDEGEE. V dropped 3 bases and J dropped 2; count of bases not matched to a gene: 7. CDR3 length: 16 amino acids. The CDR3 DNA follows: TGTGCCAGCAGCTCGGGGACAGGGTGGAACACAGATACGCAGTATTTT. Translated: CASSSGTGWNTDTQYF.

The V and J genes are TRBV19 and TRBJ1-1; a weak D match, TRBD1 (5 bases). There are 11 residues in the CDR3. V was cut by 9 bases and J by 5 bases, with 10 bases left in between. Germline V gene sequence: CDR1 LNHDA, CDR2 SQIVND (reference sequence). DNA for the CDR3: TGTGCCAGCTTTGGGGGGACTGAAGCTTTCTTT. Translating gives CASFGGTEAFF.

The rearrangement uses TRBV19 and TRBJ1-5, with D perhaps matching TRBD1 (5 bases). V gave up 6 bases and J gave up 1 base, with 19 bases separating them. This CDR3 comprises 17 residues. Per the germline V gene, CDR1 is LNHDA and CDR2 is SQIVND (reference sequence). The CDR3 nucleotides read TGTGCCAGTAGCTTGGGACGGGGGACGGAAAGCAATCAGCCCCAGCATTTT. Protein sequence: CASSLGRGTESNQPQHF.

The genes are TRBV2 and TRBJ1-6; 8 bases agree with TRBD1. The CDR3 consists of 14 residues. Per the germline V gene, CDR1 is SNHLY and CDR2 is FYNNEI. After removal of 5 bases from V and 14 bases from J, the junction contained 11 bases not matched to a gene. CDR3 coding DNA: TGTGCCAGCAGTCACCCCCGGACAGGGCGGTCCCTCCACTTT. Translating it yields CASSHPRTGRSLHF.

The V call is TRBV7-3, the J call TRBJ1-4, with D possibly being TRBD1 (5 bases). The CDR3 has 15 residues. The V end was cut by 6 bases, the J end by 6 bases, with 17 bases between. Per the germline V gene, CDR1 is SGHTA and CDR2 is FQGTGA. CDR3 sequence reads: CASRHHFGGDEKLFF. In nucleotides, the CDR3 is TGTGCCAGCAGACACCACTTTGGGGGGGATGAAAAACTGTTTTTT.

The chain recombines TRBV25-1 with TRBJ2-7; D uncertain. The CDR3 loop spans 11 amino acids. Looked up from germline, CDR1 is MGHDK and CDR2 is SYGVNS. V lost 1 base to trimming and J lost 7 bases, with 5 bases between them. DNA of the CDR3: TGTGCCAGCAGTGAATGGGTGGAGCAGTACTTC. Its protein is CASSEWVEQYF.